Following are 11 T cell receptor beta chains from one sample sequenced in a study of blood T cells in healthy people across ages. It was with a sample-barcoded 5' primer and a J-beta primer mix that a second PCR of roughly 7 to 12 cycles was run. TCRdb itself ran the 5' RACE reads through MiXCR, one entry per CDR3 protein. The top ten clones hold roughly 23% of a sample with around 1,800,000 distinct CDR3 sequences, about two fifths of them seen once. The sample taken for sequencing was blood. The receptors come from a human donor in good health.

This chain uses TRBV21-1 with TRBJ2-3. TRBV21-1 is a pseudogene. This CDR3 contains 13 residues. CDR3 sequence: CASSNDQTDTQYF. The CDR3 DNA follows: TGTGCCAGCAGCAATGACCAGACAGATACGCAGTATTTT.

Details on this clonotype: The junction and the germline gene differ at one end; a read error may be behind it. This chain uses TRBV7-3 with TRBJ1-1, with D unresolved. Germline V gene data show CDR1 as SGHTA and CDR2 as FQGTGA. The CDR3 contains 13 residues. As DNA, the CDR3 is TGTGCCAGCAGCTCTAGTCCCCCCACTGAAACTTTCTTT. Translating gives CASSSSPPTETFF.

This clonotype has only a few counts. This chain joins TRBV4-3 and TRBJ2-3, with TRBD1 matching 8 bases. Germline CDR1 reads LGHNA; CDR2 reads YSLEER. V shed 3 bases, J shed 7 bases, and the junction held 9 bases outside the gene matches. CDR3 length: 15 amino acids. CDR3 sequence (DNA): TGCGCCAGCAGCCATCGGGCAGGGGGCGCGAATACGCAGTATTTT. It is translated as CASSHRAGGANTQYF.

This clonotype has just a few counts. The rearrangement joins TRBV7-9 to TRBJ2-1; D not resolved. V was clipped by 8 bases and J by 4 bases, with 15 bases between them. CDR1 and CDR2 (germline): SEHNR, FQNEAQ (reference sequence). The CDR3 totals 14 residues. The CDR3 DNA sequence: TGTGCCAGCTGCTACCCCCGGAATTACAATGAGCAGTTCTTC. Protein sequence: CASCYPRNYNEQFF.

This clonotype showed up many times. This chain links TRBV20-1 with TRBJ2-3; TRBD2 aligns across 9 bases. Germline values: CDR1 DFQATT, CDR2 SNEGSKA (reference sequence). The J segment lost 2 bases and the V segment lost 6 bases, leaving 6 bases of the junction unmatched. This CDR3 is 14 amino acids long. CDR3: CSALSGGYTDTQYF. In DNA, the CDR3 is TGCAGTGCCCTTAGCGGGGGTTACACAGATACGCAGTATTTT.

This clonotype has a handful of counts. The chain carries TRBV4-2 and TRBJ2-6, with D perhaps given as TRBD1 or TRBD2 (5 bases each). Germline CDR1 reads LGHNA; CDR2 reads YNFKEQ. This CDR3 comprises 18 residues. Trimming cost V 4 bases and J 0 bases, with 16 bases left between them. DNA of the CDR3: TGTGCCAGCAGCCCCGGGCCGGGGACCTACTCTGGGGCCAACGTCCTGACTTTC. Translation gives CASSPGPGTYSGANVLTF.

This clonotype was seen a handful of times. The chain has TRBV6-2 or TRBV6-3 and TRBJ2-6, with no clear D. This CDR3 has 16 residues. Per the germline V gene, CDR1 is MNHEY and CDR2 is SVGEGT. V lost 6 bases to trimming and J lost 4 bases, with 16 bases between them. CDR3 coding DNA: TGTGCCAGCAGCCCCCCCCCGGGTTCAGGGGCCAACGTCCTGACTTTC. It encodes CASSPPPGSGANVLTF.

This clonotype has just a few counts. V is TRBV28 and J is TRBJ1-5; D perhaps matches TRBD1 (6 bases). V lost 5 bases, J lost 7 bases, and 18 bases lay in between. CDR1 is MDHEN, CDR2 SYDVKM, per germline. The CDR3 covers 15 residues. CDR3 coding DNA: TGTGCCAGCAGTCAACATTCGGGGCAGGGGCAGCCCCAGCATTTT. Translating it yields CASSQHSGQGQPQHF. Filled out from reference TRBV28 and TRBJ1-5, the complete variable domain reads DVKVTQSSRYLVKRTGEKVFLECVQDMDHENMFWYRQDPGLGLRLIYFSYDVKMKEKGDIPEGYSVSREKKERFSLILESASTNQTSMYLCASSQHSGQGQPQHFGDGTRLSIL.

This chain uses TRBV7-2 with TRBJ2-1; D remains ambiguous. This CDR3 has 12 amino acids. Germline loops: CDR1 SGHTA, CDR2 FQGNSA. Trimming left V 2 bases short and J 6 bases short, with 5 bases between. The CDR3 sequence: CASSLIANEQFF. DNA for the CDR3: TGTGCCAGCAGCTTAATTGCCAATGAGCAGTTCTTC.

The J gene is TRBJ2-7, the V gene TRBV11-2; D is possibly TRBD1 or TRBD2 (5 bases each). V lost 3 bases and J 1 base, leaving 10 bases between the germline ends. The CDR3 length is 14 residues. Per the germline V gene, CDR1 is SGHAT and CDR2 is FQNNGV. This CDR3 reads CASSFRDGSYEQYF. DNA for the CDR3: TGTGCCAGCAGCTTTCGGGACGGGTCCTACGAGCAGTACTTC.

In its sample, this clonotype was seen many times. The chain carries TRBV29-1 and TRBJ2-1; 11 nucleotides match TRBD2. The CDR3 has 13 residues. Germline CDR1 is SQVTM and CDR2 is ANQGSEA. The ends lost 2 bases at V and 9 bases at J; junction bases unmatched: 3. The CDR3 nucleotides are TGCAGCGTTGAAACTAGCGGGGGCTTTGAGCAGTTCTTC. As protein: CSVETSGGFEQFF.